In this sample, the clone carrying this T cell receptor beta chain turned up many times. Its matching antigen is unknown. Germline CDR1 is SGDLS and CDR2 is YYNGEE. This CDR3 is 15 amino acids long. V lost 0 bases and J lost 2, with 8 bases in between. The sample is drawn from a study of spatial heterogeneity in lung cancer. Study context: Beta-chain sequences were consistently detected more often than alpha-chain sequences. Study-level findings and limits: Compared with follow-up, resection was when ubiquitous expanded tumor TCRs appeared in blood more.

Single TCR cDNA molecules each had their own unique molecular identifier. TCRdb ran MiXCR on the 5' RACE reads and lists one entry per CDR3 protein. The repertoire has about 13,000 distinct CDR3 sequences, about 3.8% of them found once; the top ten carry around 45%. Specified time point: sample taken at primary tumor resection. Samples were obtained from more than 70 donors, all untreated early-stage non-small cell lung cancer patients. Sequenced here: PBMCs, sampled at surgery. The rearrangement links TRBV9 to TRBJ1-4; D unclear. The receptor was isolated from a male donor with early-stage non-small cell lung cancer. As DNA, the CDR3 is TGTGCCAGCAGCGTAGGGCAGGCGACTAATGAAAAACTGTTTTTT. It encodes CASSVGQATNEKLFF.